The sequence of this TCR beta chain was determined in a study of CD8+CD57+ T cells in acquired aplastic anemia. It was patients with CD8+CD57+ cell expansion by flow cytometry who were chosen for sequencing. This CDR3 has 17 residues. After removal of 3 bases from V and 2 bases from J, the junction contained 7 bases not matched to a gene. The germline V gene encodes CDR1 SGHRS and CDR2 YFSETQ. Profiles of TCR beta VDJ and CDR3 were generated from a genomic DNA template. MiXCR, applied by TCRdb to the reads, yields one record per CDR3 protein. The sample lists roughly 150,000 distinct CDR3 sequences; over 40% were seen once.

The chain couples TRBV5-1 to TRBJ2-5; TRBD2 agrees at 13 bases. This TCR was recovered from a human donor with aplastic anemia. The sequenced sample was sorted CD4+, CD8+, or CD8+CD57+ T cells (not recorded which) from PBMCs. CDR3 in amino acids: CASSSVGTSGNQETQYF. The DNA for the CDR3 is TGCGCCAGCAGCTCTGTGGGGACTAGCGGGAATCAAGAGACCCAGTACTTC.